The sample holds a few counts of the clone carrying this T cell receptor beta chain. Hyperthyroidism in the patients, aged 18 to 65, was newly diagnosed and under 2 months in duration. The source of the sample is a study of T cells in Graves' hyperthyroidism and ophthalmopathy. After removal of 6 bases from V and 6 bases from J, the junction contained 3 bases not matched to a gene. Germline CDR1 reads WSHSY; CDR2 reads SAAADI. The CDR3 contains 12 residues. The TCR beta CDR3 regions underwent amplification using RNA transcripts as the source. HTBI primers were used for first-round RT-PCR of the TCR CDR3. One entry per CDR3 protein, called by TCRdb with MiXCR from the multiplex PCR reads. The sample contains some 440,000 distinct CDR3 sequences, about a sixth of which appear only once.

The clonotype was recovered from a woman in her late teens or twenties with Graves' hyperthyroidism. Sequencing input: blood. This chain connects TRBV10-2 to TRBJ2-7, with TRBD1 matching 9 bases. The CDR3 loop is CASRGQGAEQYF. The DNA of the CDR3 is TGCGCCAGCAGGGGACAGGGTGCCGAGCAGTACTTC.